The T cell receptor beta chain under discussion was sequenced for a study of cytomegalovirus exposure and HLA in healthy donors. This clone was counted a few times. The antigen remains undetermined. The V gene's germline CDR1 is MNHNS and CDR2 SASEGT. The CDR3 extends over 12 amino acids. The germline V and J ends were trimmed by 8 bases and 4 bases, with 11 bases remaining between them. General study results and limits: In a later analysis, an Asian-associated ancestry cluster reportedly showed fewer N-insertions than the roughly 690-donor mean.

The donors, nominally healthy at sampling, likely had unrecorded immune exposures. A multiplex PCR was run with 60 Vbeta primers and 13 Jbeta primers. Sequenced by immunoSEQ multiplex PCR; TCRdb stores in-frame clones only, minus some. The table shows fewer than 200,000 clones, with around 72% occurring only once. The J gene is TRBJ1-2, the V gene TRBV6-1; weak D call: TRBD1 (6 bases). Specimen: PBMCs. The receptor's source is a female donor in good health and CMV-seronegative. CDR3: CASVGQTYGYTF. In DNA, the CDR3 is TGTGCCAGCGTCGGACAGACCTATGGCTACACCTTC.